Detailed here is one T cell receptor (beta chain). The antigen remains unidentified. V lost 0 bases, J lost 5 bases, and 11 bases lay in between. Germline CDR1 is SEHNR and CDR2 is FQNEAQ (reference sequence). There are 14 residues in the CDR3. TCR beta cDNA libraries had unique molecular identifiers. TCRdb processed the PCR reads anew with MiXCR; each CDR3 protein has one entry. The sample lists roughly 730,000 distinct CDR3 sequences; 30% were seen once. The record originates from a study of post-analysis software for immune sequencing data. General study results and limits: There was significantly lower normalized Chao1 diversity in multiple sclerosis patients than in controls. The five TRBV segments detected at higher frequency in patients than in controls included TRBV5-6, TRBV5-1 and TRBV20-1.

This chain links TRBV7-9 with TRBJ2-7; D is unclear. The sequencing input was blood. The sequence derives from a girl aged 5-17 years with multiple sclerosis. The CDR3 reads CASSLAKALDEQYF. The CDR3 DNA follows: TGTGCCAGCAGCTTAGCGAAGGCCCTCGACGAGCAGTACTTC. Full variable domain (outside the CDR3, taken from reference TRBV7-9 and TRBJ2-7): DTGVSQNPRHKITKRGQNVTFRCDPISEHNRLYWYRQTLGQGPEFLTYFQNEAQLEKSRLLSDRFSAERPKGSFSTLEIQRTEQGDSAMYLCASSLAKALDEQYFGPGTRLTVT.